The rows below give T cell receptor beta chains drawn from one sample of a study of PD-1 blockade in classical Hodgkin lymphoma. Clones were read by immunoSEQ multiplex PCR, and TCRdb kept only the in-frame ones, dropping some. The repertoire has approximately 57,000 clones, around 90% of them found once; the top ten carry less than 11%. This specimen was peripheral blood mononuclear cells (PBMCs), taken before the second cycle of nivolumab. These receptors were collected from a human donor with classical Hodgkin lymphoma. Each CDR3 is given with its conserved first and last residue. Fields, in order: D gene, J gene, clone size, V gene, CDR3 protein, CDR3 DNA. D genes are given only for firm matches. Size is omitted from some rows. Given values are once, few, many or a class for expanded clones.

NA,TRBJ2-1,NA,TRBV12-1,CASSFRAGGLFF,TGTGCCAGCAGCTTTAGAGCGGGGGGCCTGTTCTTC
TRBD2,TRBJ2-3,NA,TRBV4-3,CASSQGTSGRGTDTQYF,TGCGCCAGCAGCCAGGGGACTAGCGGGAGAGGGACAGATACGCAGTATTTT
TRBD2,TRBJ2-1,once,TRBV7-9,CASSPPGLAEYNEQFF,TGTGCCAGCAGCCCACCCGGACTAGCGGAATACAATGAGCAGTTCTTC
TRBD2,TRBJ2-1,NA,TRBV5-6,CASSLDLTSGKPIYNEQFF,TGTGCCAGCAGCTTGGACCTGACTAGCGGGAAACCTATCTACAATGAGCAGTTCTTC
TRBD1,TRBJ2-1,NA,TRBV9,CASSVGDSYNEQFF,TGTGCCAGCAGCGTAGGGGACAGTTACAATGAGCAGTTCTTC
TRBD2,TRBJ2-7,NA,TRBV27,CASSRLMAGGLYEQYF,TGTGCCAGCAGTCGCCTAATGGCGGGAGGGCTCTACGAGCAGTACTTC
NA,TRBJ2-3,NA,TRBV7-9,CASSSFTGVTDTQYF,TGTGCCAGCAGCTCATTTACGGGAGTTACAGATACGCAGTATTTT
NA,TRBJ1-5,once,TRBV9,CASSVGVSQPQHF,TGTGCCAGCAGCGTCGGGGTAAGTCAGCCCCAGCATTTT
TRBD1,TRBJ1-2,NA,TRBV5-1,CASSLNQGANYGYTF,TGCGCCAGCAGCTTAAATCAGGGGGCTAACTATGGCTACACCTTC
NA,TRBJ2-5,NA,TRBV5-1,CASSSSIQETQYF,TGCGCCAGCAGCTCGTCTATTCAAGAGACCCAGTACTTC
TRBD1,TRBJ1-1,NA,TRBV5-5,CASSSGQGVVGNTEAFF,TGTGCCAGCAGCTCCGGACAGGGTGTAGTTGGGAACACTGAAGCTTTCTTT
NA,TRBJ2-2,NA,TRBV27,CASSFGGTGELFF,TGTGCCAGCAGTTTTGGGGGCACCGGGGAGCTGTTTTTT
TRBD1,TRBJ2-7,NA,TRBV27,CASKGMDRGHEQYF,TGTGCCAGCAAGGGGATGGACAGGGGCCACGAGCAGTACTTC
NA,TRBJ1-4,NA,TRBV4-1,CASSQGIAATNEKLFF,TGCGCCAGCAGCCAAGGGATAGCAGCAACTAATGAAAAACTGTTTTTT
NA,TRBJ1-4,NA,TRBV9,CASSPFDRSEKLFF,TGTGCCAGCAGCCCGTTCGACAGAAGTGAAAAACTGTTTTTT
NA,TRBJ2-7,NA,TRBV7-9,CASSLEAWEQYF,TGTGCCAGCAGCTTAGAAGCTTGGGAGCAGTACTTC
NA,TRBJ1-1,NA,TRBV28,CASSPGGTEAFF,TGTGCCAGCAGCCCGGGGGGCACTGAAGCTTTCTTT